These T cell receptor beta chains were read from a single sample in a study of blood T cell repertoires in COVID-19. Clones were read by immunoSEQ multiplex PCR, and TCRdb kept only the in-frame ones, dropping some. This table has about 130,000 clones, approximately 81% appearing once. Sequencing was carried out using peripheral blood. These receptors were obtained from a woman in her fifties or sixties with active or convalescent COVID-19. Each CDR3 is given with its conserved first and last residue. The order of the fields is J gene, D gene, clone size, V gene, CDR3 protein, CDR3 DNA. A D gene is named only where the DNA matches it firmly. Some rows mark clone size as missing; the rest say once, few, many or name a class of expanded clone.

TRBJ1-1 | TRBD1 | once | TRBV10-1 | CASSENRGMDEAFF | TGCGCCAGCAGTGAAAACAGGGGCATGGATGAAGCTTTCTTT
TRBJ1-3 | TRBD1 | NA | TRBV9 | CASSTRTGASNTIYF | TGTGCCAGCAGCACCCGGACAGGGGCGAGCAACACCATATATTTT
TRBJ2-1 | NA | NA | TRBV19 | CASSAGGYEQFF | TGTGCCAGTAGTGCTGGGGGGTATGAGCAGTTCTTC
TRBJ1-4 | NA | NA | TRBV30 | CAWSVRGANEKLFF | TGTGCCTGGAGTGTACGGGGGGCTAATGAAAAACTGTTTTTT
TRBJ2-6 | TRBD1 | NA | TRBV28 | CASSSRTGGRTTGANVLTF | TGTGCCAGCAGTTCCCGGACAGGAGGCAGAACTACTGGGGCCAACGTCCTGACTTTC
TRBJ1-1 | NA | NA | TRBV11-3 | CASSLGGGNTEAFF | TGTGCCAGCAGCTTAGGGGGAGGGAACACTGAAGCTTTCTTT
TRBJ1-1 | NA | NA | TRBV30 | CAWGTRRDTEAFF | TGTGCCTGGGGCACTAGAAGGGACACTGAAGCTTTCTTT
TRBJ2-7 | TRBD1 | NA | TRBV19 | CATSVDRGPIEQYF | TGTGCCACCTCGGTGGACAGGGGCCCCATCGAGCAGTACTTC
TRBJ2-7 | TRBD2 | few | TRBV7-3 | CASSVAGGPSYEQYF | TGTGCCAGCAGCGTAGCGGGAGGGCCCTCCTACGAGCAGTACTTC
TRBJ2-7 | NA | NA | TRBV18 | CASSPPDKSYEQYF | TGTGCCAGCTCACCACCAGACAAGTCCTACGAGCAGTACTTC
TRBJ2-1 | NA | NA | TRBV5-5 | CASSSEGALARPHYNEQFF | TGTGCCAGCAGCTCGGAAGGAGCTCTTGCCCGACCGCATTACAATGAGCAGTTCTTC
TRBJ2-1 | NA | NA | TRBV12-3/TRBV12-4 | CASRSPGNEQFF | TGTGCCAGCAGATCACCGGGAAATGAGCAGTTCTTC
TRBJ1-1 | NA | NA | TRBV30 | CAWTRTAGTEAFF | TGTGCCTGGACCAGGACAGCGGGGACTGAAGCTTTCTTT
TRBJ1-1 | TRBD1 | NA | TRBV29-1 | CSTRQGLNTEAFF | TGCAGCACTAGACAGGGCCTGAACACTGAAGCTTTCTTT
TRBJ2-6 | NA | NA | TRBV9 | CASSFGGTGANVLTF | TGTGCCAGCAGCTTTGGAGGGACTGGGGCCAACGTCCTGACTTTC
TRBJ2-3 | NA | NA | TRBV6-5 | CASSLGVWGTDTQYF | TGTGCCAGCAGTCTAGGGGTGTGGGGCACAGATACGCAGTATTTT
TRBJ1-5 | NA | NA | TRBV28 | CTSSLEFSNQPQHF | TGTACCAGCAGTTTAGAGTTCAGCAATCAGCCCCAGCATTTT
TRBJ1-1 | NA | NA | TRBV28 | CASQTANTEAFF | TGTGCCAGCCAGACAGCGAACACTGAAGCTTTCTTT
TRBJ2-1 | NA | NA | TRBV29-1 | CSVAGGLNEQFF | TGCAGCGTTGCCGGGGGGCTCAATGAGCAGTTCTTC
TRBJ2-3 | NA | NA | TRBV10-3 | CAISGRAPDTQYF | TGTGCCATCAGTGGGCGGGCTCCAGATACGCAGTATTTT
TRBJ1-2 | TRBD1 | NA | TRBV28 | CASSLEELATGGGYTF | TGTGCCAGCAGTTTAGAAGAACTGGCGACAGGGGGAGGCTACACCTTC
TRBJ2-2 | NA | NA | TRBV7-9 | CASSLAETAKMLFF | TGTGCCAGCAGCTTAGCGGAGACTGCTAAGATGCTGTTTTTT
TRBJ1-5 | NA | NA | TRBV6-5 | CASSQDNQPQHF | TGTGCCAGCAGCCAGGACAATCAGCCCCAGCATTTT
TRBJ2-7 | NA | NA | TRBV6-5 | CASSKTPRGAEQYF | TGTGCCAGCAGCAAAACTCCCAGGGGAGCCGAGCAGTACTTC
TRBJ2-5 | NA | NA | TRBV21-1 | CASSKCGPTSGGPPQETQYF | TGTGCCAGCAGCAAATGCGGGCCGACTAGCGGGGGGCCCCCCCAAGAGACCCAGTACTTC
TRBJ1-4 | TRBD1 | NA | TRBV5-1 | CASSLGQGVEKLFF | TGCGCCAGCAGCTTGGGACAGGGCGTTGAAAAACTGTTTTTT
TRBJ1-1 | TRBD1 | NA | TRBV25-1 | CASSRTDRGAEAFF | TGTGCCAGCAGTCGGACTGACAGGGGAGCTGAAGCTTTCTTT
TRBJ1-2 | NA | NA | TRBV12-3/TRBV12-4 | CASTPTGIGGYTF | TGTGCCAGCACCCCAACAGGGATCGGAGGCTACACCTTC
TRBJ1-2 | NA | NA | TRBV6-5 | CASRFDRNYGYTF | TGTGCCAGCAGATTCGACAGGAACTATGGCTACACCTTC
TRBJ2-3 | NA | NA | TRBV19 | CASSKRTSTDTQYF | TGTGCCAGTAGTAAAAGGACTAGCACAGATACGCAGTATTTT
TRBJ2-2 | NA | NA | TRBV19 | CASSIDRSQVTTGELFF | TGTGCCAGTAGTATAGATCGGTCCCAGGTAACCACCGGGGAGCTGTTTTTT
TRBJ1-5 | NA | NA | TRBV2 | CASKESNQPQHF | TGTGCCAGCAAGGAGAGCAATCAGCCCCAGCATTTT
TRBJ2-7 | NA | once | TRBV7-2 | CASSLAHRNYEQYF | TGTGCCAGCAGCTTAGCACACAGAAACTACGAGCAGTACTTC
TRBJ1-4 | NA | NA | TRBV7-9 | CASSLGGIKNEKLFF | TGTGCCAGCAGCTTAGGGGGCATAAAGAATGAAAAACTGTTTTTT
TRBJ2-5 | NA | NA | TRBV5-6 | CASSAGLRGETQYF | TGTGCCAGCAGCGCGGGACTCCGGGGCGAGACCCAGTACTTC
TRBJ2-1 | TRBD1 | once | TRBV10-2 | CASGDSPYNEQFF | TGCGCCAGCGGGGACAGCCCCTACAATGAGCAGTTCTTC
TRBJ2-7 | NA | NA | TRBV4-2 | CASSRGAVSSSYEQYF | TGTGCCAGCAGCCGTGGAGCTGTCTCTTCGTCCTACGAGCAGTACTTC